The 30 T cell receptor beta chains listed next were all sequenced from one sample in a study of T cell responses to AZD1222 COVID-19 vaccine. Sequenced by immunoSEQ multiplex PCR; TCRdb stores in-frame clones only, minus some. The sample shows roughly 30,000 clones, around 90% of them seen only once. The sequencing used peripheral blood, collected on day 0 of AZD1222 vaccination. These receptors all come from an adult in good health.

This chain connects TRBV18 to TRBJ2-1; D remains unclear. This CDR3 has 13 residues. Trimming took 3 bases from V and 0 from J, leaving 3 bases between them. Per the germline V gene, CDR1 is KGHSH and CDR2 is LQKENI. CDR3: CASSPLSYNEQFF. CDR3 DNA sequence: TGTGCCAGCTCACCTCTCTCCTACAATGAGCAGTTCTTC.

The table lists this clone with a few counts. The chain is built from TRBV5-1 and TRBJ2-7; possibly TRBD1 for D (5 bases). Trimming shortened V by 0 bases and J by 5 bases, and 15 bases separated the two germline ends. The CDR3 runs 15 residues. Germline CDR1 is SGHRS and CDR2 is YFSETQ. The CDR3 region is CASSLDVGNRNEQYF. DNA for the CDR3: TGCGCCAGCAGCTTGGACGTTGGCAACAGGAACGAGCAGTACTTC.

This clone has a handful of counts. V usage is TRBV2 and J usage is TRBJ2-1; TRBD1 matches 8 bases. Unmatched junction bases numbered 6, after V lost 2 bases and J lost 9 bases. This CDR3 is 14 amino acids long. Germline lookup yields CDR1 SNHLY and CDR2 FYNNEI. In DNA, the CDR3 is TGTGCCAGCAGTGAACGACAGGGGATCGCTGAGCAGTTCTTC. Translation: CASSERQGIAEQFF. Combining the CDR3 with reference TRBV2 and TRBJ2-1 gives the whole variable domain EPEVTQTPSHQVTQMGQEVILRCVPISNHLYFYWYRQILGQKVEFLVSFYNNEISEKSEIFDDQFSVERPDGSNFTLKIRSTKLEDSAMYFCASSERQGIAEQFFGPGTRLTVL.

V usage is TRBV12-3 or TRBV12-4 and J usage is TRBJ1-3; D uncertain. The length of the CDR3 is 13 residues. V was clipped by 5 bases and J by 0 bases, with 5 bases between them. This CDR3 reads CASSRASGNTIYF. The CDR3 DNA follows: TGTGCCAGCAGTCGGGCCTCTGGAAACACCATATATTTT.

J is TRBJ2-1 and V is TRBV10-3; 9 bases line up with TRBD2. This CDR3 spans 14 amino acids. The trim removed 6 bases at V and 8 bases at J, leaving 8 bases unmatched. CDR1 and CDR2 (germline): ENHRY, SYGVKD. In DNA, the CDR3 is TGTGCCATCAGGAGGACTAGCGCTTCGGATGAGCAGTTCTTC. Its translation: CAIRRTSASDEQFF.

The chain carries TRBV28 and TRBJ2-7, with 9 bases identical to TRBD1. CDR1 MDHEN and CDR2 SYDVKM come from the germline V gene. CDR3 size: 16 residues. Trimming removed 6 bases from V and 2 bases from J; junction bases left unmatched: 11. The CDR3 protein is CASSPLGTGIPYEQYF. The CDR3 DNA follows: TGTGCCAGCAGCCCGTTGGGGACAGGGATACCCTACGAGCAGTACTTC.

This clone was counted a few times. V is TRBV10-3 and J is TRBJ2-7; 7 bases line up with TRBD2. This CDR3 has 11 amino acids. Germline assignment: CDR1 ENHRY and CDR2 SYGVKD. This CDR3 is CSAAREYEQYF. The CDR3 DNA is TGTTCGGCTGCGCGGGAGTACGAGCAGTACTTC.

V usage is TRBV10-3 and J usage is TRBJ2-5, with 11 bases aligning to TRBD2. The CDR3 totals 15 residues. The V gene's germline CDR1 is ENHRY and CDR2 SYGVKD. The J segment lost 7 bases and the V segment lost 4 bases, leaving 8 bases of the junction unmatched. The CDR3 reads CAISGLAGYPATQYF. CDR3 bases: TGTGCCATCAGTGGACTAGCGGGATACCCGGCGACCCAGTACTTC.

This chain joins TRBV12-3 or TRBV12-4 and TRBJ2-1, with D hard to call. V gave up 7 bases and J gave up 0 bases, with 7 bases separating them. The CDR3 runs to 13 residues. The CDR3 nucleotides read TGTGCCAGCACCCCGGACTCCTACAATGAGCAGTTCTTC. It translates to CASTPDSYNEQFF.

The chain recombines TRBV5-6 with TRBJ1-2; no clear D gene. V was pared by 3 bases and J by 5 bases, with 11 bases between. The CDR3 runs to 13 residues. CDR1 and CDR2 from the germline V gene are SGHDT and YYEEEE. CDR3 sequence reads: CASSYLWGYGYTF. CDR3 coding DNA: TGTGCCAGCAGCTACCTCTGGGGTTATGGCTACACCTTC. Using reference TRBV5-6 and TRBJ1-2 for the parts outside the CDR3, the full variable domain is DAGVTQSPTHLIKTRGQQVTLRCSPKSGHDTVSWYQQALGQGPQFIFQYYEEEERQRGNFPDRFSGHQFPNYSSELNVNALLLGDSALYLCASSYLWGYGYTFGSGTRLTVV.

This chain connects TRBV6-5 to TRBJ2-2; D is possibly TRBD2 (5 bases). This CDR3 spans 14 amino acids. The V gene lost 6 bases and the J gene lost 7 bases, with 15 bases spanning the gap. The germline V gene has CDR1 MNHEY and CDR2 SVGAGI. The chain's CDR3 is CASRPGVGDGELFF. The DNA of the CDR3 is TGTGCCAGCAGGCCCGGAGTGGGAGACGGGGAGCTGTTTTTT.

This clone came up once. CDR3 sequence reads: CASRPGTGSNYNSPLHF. In DNA, the CDR3 is TGTGCCAGCAGACCTGGGACAGGATCAAACTATAATTCACCCCTCCACTTT. The genes are TRBV27 and TRBJ1-6; 8 nucleotides match TRBD1. This CDR3 comprises 17 residues. Germline assignment: CDR1 MNHEY and CDR2 SMNVEV (reference sequence). The ends lost 6 bases at V and 3 bases at J; junction bases unmatched: 10.

This rearrangement joins TRBV5-1 to TRBJ2-5; 14 bases align to TRBD2. V was clipped by 4 bases and J by 5 bases; unmatched bases: 13. The CDR3 runs to 18 residues. In germline, CDR1 is SGHRS, CDR2 YFSETQ. CDR3 nucleotide sequence: TGCGCCAGCAGCCTCCAGGGACTAGCGGGAGTTGAGGGGGAGACCCAGTACTTC. This sequence encodes CASSLQGLAGVEGETQYF. The variable domain in full, with the rest retrieved from reference TRBV5-1 and TRBJ2-5, is KAGVTQTPRYLIKTRGQQVTLSCSPISGHRSVSWYQQTPGQGLQFLFEYFSETQRNKGNFPGRFSGRQFSNSRSEMNVSTLELGDSALYLCASSLQGLAGVEGETQYFGPGTRLLVL.

This chain joins TRBV18 and TRBJ1-1; D might be TRBD1 (5 bases). Trimming removed 1 base from V and 1 base from J, with 7 bases in between. This CDR3 region has 14 residues. Per germline, CDR1 KGHSH and CDR2 LQKENI. The CDR3: CASSPQGANTEAFF. DNA of the CDR3: TGTGCCAGCTCACCACAAGGGGCGAACACTGAAGCTTTCTTT.

The chain links TRBV19 to TRBJ1-6; 7 positions agree with TRBD1. Per germline, CDR1 LNHDA and CDR2 SQIVND (reference sequence). Trimming at V came to 8 bases and at J to 9 bases, leaving 10 bases not matched to a gene. The length of the CDR3 is 14 residues. As DNA, the CDR3 is TGTGCCAGTGGATACAGGGGAAGGATTTCACCCCTCCACTTT. Translating it yields CASGYRGRISPLHF.

The J gene is TRBJ2-3, the V gene TRBV5-1; D remains ambiguous. V lost 5 bases and J 2 bases, leaving 9 bases between the germline ends. CDR3 length equals 13 residues. The germline gives CDR1 SGHRS, CDR2 YFSETQ. DNA of the CDR3: TGCGCCAGCAGTGCGTCCGACACAGATACGCAGTATTTT. Encoded protein: CASSASDTDTQYF.

The CDR3 region has the DNA TGTGCCTGGAGTAGTGGACTAGCGGTCAGCACAGATACGCAGTATTTT. Protein product: CAWSSGLAVSTDTQYF. The J gene is TRBJ2-3, the V gene TRBV30; 10 bases agree with TRBD2. J was trimmed by 0 bases and V by 2 bases; bases with no gene match: 5. CDR1 is GTSNPN, CDR2 SVGIG, per germline (reference sequence). There are 16 residues in the CDR3.

This rearrangement joins TRBV2 to TRBJ2-5, with TRBD2 matching 12 bases. V was pared by 1 base and J by 4 bases, with 4 bases of the junction left unmatched. The germline V gene encodes CDR1 SNHLY and CDR2 FYNNEI. This CDR3 comprises 16 residues. CDR3 residues: CASSEGRLAGAETQYF. In nucleotides, the CDR3 is TGTGCCAGCAGTGAAGGGAGACTAGCGGGGGCAGAGACCCAGTACTTC.

The chain employs TRBV11-2 and TRBJ2-1, with 11 bases that match TRBD2. The CDR3 has 16 amino acids. Looked up from germline, CDR1 is SGHAT and CDR2 is FQNNGV. The V gene end was trimmed by 6 bases and the J gene end by 4 bases; junction bases not matched to a gene: 8. The CDR3 bases are TGTGCCAGCAGGATACCTAGCGGGAGGTCTTACAATGAGCAGTTCTTC. Protein sequence: CASRIPSGRSYNEQFF.

The rearrangement joins TRBV5-1 to TRBJ2-3; D not resolved. Trimming shortened V by 0 bases and J by 0 bases, and 8 bases separated the two germline ends. Germline CDR1 and CDR2: SGHRS and YFSETQ. The CDR3 consists of 15 residues. In DNA, the CDR3 is TGCGCCAGCAGCTTGGCCGACACCAGCACAGATACGCAGTATTTT. Translated, it gives CASSLADTSTDTQYF.

The V call is TRBV6-5, the J call TRBJ2-7; D not certain. The CDR3 runs to 14 residues. Looked up from germline, CDR1 is MNHEY and CDR2 is SVGAGI. The V and J ends lost 7 bases and 1 base respectively, with 14 bases between them. The CDR3 DNA sequence: TGTGCCAGCATGTGGAAGCAGAGTTCCTACGAGCAGTACTTC. Amino acid sequence: CASMWKQSSYEQYF.

The rearrangement joins TRBV5-4 to TRBJ1-4; D may be TRBD1 (5 bases). Between the trimmed V and J ends, which lost 4 bases and 7 bases, there was a span of 11 bases. The CDR3 has 13 amino acids. CDR1 is SGHNT, CDR2 YYREEE, per germline (reference sequence). CDR3 bases: TGTGCCAGCAGCGTCAGGGAGTCTGAAAAACTGTTTTTT. Translation: CASSVRESEKLFF.

The chain employs TRBV10-1 and TRBJ2-3; 13 nucleotides line up with TRBD2. Looked up from germline, CDR1 is WNHNN and CDR2 is SYGVQD (reference sequence). This CDR3 region has 16 residues. J gave up 2 bases and V 5 bases, and 4 bases lay outside the gene matches. The CDR3 here is CASSKGTSGITDTQYF. CDR3 nucleotide sequence: TGCGCCAGCAGTAAGGGGACTAGCGGGATCACAGATACGCAGTATTTT.

There are a few counts of this clone. The chain combines TRBV28 with TRBJ1-2; D call uncertain. CDR1 is MDHEN and CDR2 is SYDVKM in the germline V gene. The length of the CDR3 is 14 residues. With 1 base removed from V and 8 bases from J, the gap between germline ends came to 14 bases. CDR3 loop: CASSLSNFLGGYTF. DNA for the CDR3: TGTGCCAGCAGTTTATCAAACTTCCTCGGGGGCTACACCTTC.

The chain links TRBV3-1 (or the pseudogene TRBV3-2) to TRBJ2-7, with D possibly being TRBD2 (5 bases). V was pared by 4 bases and J by 2 bases, with 12 bases between. Germline values: CDR1 LGHDT, CDR2 YNNKEL (reference sequence). The CDR3 loop spans 14 amino acids. The CDR3: CASSPRGETYEQYF. CDR3 bases: TGTGCCAGCAGCCCGCGTGGGGAGACCTACGAGCAGTACTTC.

The chain uses TRBV19 and TRBJ1-1; D is ambiguous. The V end lost 5 bases, the J end lost 10 bases, and 14 bases lay between the germline ends. Germline V gene data show CDR1 as LNHDA and CDR2 as SQIVND (reference sequence). The CDR3 contains 12 residues. The CDR3: CASSLIPRRAFF. Written as DNA, the CDR3 is TGTGCCAGTAGTCTAATTCCTCGAAGAGCTTTCTTT.

This chain joins TRBV2 and TRBJ2-3; 9 bases align to TRBD2. The trim removed 6 bases at V and 3 bases at J, leaving 10 bases unmatched. Per the germline V gene, CDR1 is SNHLY and CDR2 is FYNNEI. The CDR3 loop spans 16 amino acids. The CDR3 DNA reads as TGTGCCAGCAGAGGGAGGCGGGAGGGCCTGACAGATACGCAGTATTTT. This translates into CASRGRREGLTDTQYF.

The chain has TRBV5-1 and TRBJ1-2; possible D gene TRBD1, 5 bases. This CDR3 region has 14 residues. Germline assignment: CDR1 SGHRS and CDR2 YFSETQ. Trimming shortened V by 1 base and J by 4 bases, and 11 bases separated the two germline ends. CDR3 in DNA: TGCGCCAGCAGCTTGAGGGGCCCGGGCTATGGCTACACCTTC. Amino acids: CASSLRGPGYGYTF.

The chain uses TRBV28 and TRBJ2-2; 8 bases match TRBD2. The CDR3 extends over 17 amino acids. Germline CDR1 reads MDHEN; CDR2 reads SYDVKM. V gave up 2 bases and J gave up 4 bases; unmatched junction bases: 9. The CDR3 region is CASSLRGGSRATGELFF. The DNA for the CDR3 is TGTGCCAGCAGTTTACGCGGGGGGAGCAGGGCCACCGGGGAGCTGTTTTTT. Based on the CDR3 plus reference TRBV28 and TRBJ2-2, the full variable domain is DVKVTQSSRYLVKRTGEKVFLECVQDMDHENMFWYRQDPGLGLRLIYFSYDVKMKEKGDIPEGYSVSREKKERFSLILESASTNQTSMYLCASSLRGGSRATGELFFGEGSRLTVL.

CDR3 sequence (DNA): TGTGCCAGCAAGTCCTGGCAGGGGACGAATGAGCAGTTCTTC. Translating it yields CASKSWQGTNEQFF. The chain links TRBV2 to TRBJ2-1, with D perhaps TRBD1 (6 bases). The CDR3 loop spans 14 amino acids. Germline-derived CDR1 and CDR2 are SNHLY and FYNNEI. The V end was cut by 7 bases, the J end by 7 bases, with 17 bases between.